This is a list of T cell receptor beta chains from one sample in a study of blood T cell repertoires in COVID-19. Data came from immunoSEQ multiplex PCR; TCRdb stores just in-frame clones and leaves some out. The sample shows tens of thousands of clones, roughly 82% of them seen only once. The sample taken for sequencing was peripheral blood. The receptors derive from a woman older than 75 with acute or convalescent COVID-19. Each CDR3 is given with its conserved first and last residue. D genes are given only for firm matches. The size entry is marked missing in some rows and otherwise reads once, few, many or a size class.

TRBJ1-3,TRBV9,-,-,CASSEKQGSSTSIYF,TGTGCCAGCAGCGAGAAACAGGGCTCTTCGACCTCCATATATTTT
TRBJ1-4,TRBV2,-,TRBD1,CASSEAGTGTEKLFF,TGTGCCAGCAGTGAAGCGGGGACAGGGACTGAAAAACTGTTTTTT
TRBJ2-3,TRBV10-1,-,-,CASSESPGVADTQYF,TGCGCCAGCAGTGAGTCGCCGGGAGTAGCAGATACGCAGTATTTT
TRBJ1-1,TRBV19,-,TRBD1,CASSRYRGGGTEAFF,TGTGCCAGTAGTAGATACAGGGGGGGTGGCACTGAAGCTTTCTTT
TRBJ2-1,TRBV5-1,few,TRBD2,CASSLTSGDYNEQFF,TGCGCCAGCAGCTTAACTAGCGGGGACTACAATGAGCAGTTCTTC
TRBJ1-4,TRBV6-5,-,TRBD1,CASTGTGGGGEKLFF,TGTGCCAGCACCGGGACAGGAGGAGGGGGTGAAAAACTGTTTTTT
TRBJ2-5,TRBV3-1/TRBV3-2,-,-,CASSQFLGGQETQYF,TGTGCCAGCAGCCAGTTTCTGGGGGGCCAAGAGACCCAGTACTTC
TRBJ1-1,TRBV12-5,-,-,CASAPDRVPRNTEAFF,TGTGCTAGTGCCCCTGACCGGGTCCCTCGTAACACTGAAGCTTTCTTT
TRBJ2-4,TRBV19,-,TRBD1,CASSIDGTDPLGKNIQYF,TGTGCCAGTAGTATAGATGGGACAGACCCGTTGGGCAAAAACATTCAGTACTTC
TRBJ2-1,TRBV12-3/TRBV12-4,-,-,CASSLALLAEQFF,TGTGCCAGCAGTTTAGCGCTCCTAGCGGAGCAGTTCTTC
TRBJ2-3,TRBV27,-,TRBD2,CASSPSREKGSQYF,TGTGCCAGCAGCCCGTCGCGGGAGAAGGGTTCGCAGTATTTT
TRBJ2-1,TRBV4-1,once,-,CASSLQSNEQFF,TGCGCCAGCAGCCTCCAATCAAATGAGCAGTTCTTC
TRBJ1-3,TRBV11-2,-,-,CASSLLQGNPGNTIYF,TGTGCCAGCAGCTTGCTCCAGGGCAACCCTGGAAACACCATATATTTT
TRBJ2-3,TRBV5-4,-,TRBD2,CASSLSLAGGTDTQYF,TGTGCCAGCAGCTTATCCCTAGCGGGAGGCACAGATACGCAGTATTTT
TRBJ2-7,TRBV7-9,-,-,CASSSPGTGLSYEQYF,TGTGCCAGCAGCTCCCCCGGGACTGGCCTCTCCTACGAGCAGTACTTC
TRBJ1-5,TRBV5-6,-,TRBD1,CASSALTGDSNQPQHF,TGTGCCAGCAGCGCCCTGACAGGGGATAGCAATCAGCCCCAGCATTTT
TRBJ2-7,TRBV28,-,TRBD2,CASSFQSGGDYEQYF,TGTGCCAGCAGTTTCCAGAGCGGGGGGGACTACGAGCAGTACTTC
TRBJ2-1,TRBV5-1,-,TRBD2,CASSKQRGLYNEQFF,TGCGCCAGCAGCAAACAGCGGGGCCTCTACAATGAGCAGTTCTTC
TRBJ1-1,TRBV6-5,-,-,CASSYRGVQGTEAFF,TGTGCCAGCAGTTATCGAGGGGTACAGGGAACTGAAGCTTTCTTT
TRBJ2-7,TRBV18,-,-,CASSPDSGGNYEQYF,TGTGCCAGCTCCCCCGATTCCGGGGGAAACTACGAGCAGTACTTC
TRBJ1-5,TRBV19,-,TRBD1,CASSTGTGYNQPQHF,TGTGCCAGTAGTACCGGGACAGGGTACAATCAGCCCCAGCATTTT
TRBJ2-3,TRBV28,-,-,CASSWRGQGRGVTDTQYF,TGTGCCAGCAGCTGGAGGGGGCAGGGCCGTGGGGTCACAGATACGCAGTATTTT
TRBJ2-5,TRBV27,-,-,CASSFGTGVQETQYF,TGTGCCAGCAGTTTCGGAACAGGAGTGCAAGAGACCCAGTACTTC
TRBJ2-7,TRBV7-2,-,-,CASSYLQGYEQYF,TGTGCCAGCAGCTACTTACAGGGTTACGAGCAGTACTTC
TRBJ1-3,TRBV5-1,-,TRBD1,CASSGQAGNTIYF,TGCGCCAGCAGCGGACAGGCTGGAAACACCATATATTTT
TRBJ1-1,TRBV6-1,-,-,CASSENGAARAFF,TGTGCCAGCAGTGAAAATGGGGCGGCGAGAGCTTTCTTT
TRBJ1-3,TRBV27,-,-,CASSLGARVSGNTIYF,TGTGCCAGCAGTTTAGGGGCCAGGGTCTCTGGAAACACCATATATTTT
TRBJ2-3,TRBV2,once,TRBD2,CASSEGLRGGADTQYF,TGTGCCAGCAGTGAAGGATTGCGGGGGGGTGCAGATACGCAGTATTTT
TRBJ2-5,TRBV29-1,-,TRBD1,CSVRTGGLPETQYF,TGCAGCGTTCGGACAGGGGGCCTCCCGGAGACCCAGTACTTC
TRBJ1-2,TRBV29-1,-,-,CSVLGGSRGYTF,TGCAGCGTTCTTGGTGGATCGCGGGGCTACACCTTC
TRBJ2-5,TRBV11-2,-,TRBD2,CASSLAGRETQYF,TGTGCCAGCAGCTTAGCCGGGAGGGAGACCCAGTACTTC
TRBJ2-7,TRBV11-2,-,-,CASSRTRDYEQYF,TGTGCCAGCAGCCGGACTCGGGACTACGAGCAGTACTTC
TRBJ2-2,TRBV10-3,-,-,CAISELGTRGTGELFF,TGTGCCATCAGTGAGTTAGGGACGCGGGGCACCGGGGAGCTGTTTTTT
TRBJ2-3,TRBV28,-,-,CASSSRSSDTQYF,TGTGCCAGCAGTTCCCGGTCGTCGGATACGCAGTATTTT
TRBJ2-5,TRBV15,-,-,CATSRVTQYQETQYF,TGTGCCACCAGCAGAGTAACGCAGTACCAAGAGACCCAGTACTTC
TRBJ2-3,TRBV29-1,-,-,CSAAPTIYPTDTQYF,TGCAGCGCCGCGCCGACTATCTACCCCACAGATACGCAGTATTTT
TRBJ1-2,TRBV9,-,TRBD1,CASSPTPQGAVGYTF,TGTGCCAGCAGCCCAACACCGCAGGGGGCAGTTGGCTACACCTTC
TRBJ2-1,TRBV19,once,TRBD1,CASSISAGGSYNEQFF,TGTGCCAGTAGTATATCAGCAGGGGGCTCCTACAATGAGCAGTTCTTC
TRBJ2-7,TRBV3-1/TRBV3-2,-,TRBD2,CASSQDWAPGGYEQYF,TGTGCCAGCAGCCAAGATTGGGCTCCGGGGGGATACGAGCAGTACTTC